Sequencing of this T cell receptor (beta chain) was carried out in a study of cytomegalovirus exposure and HLA in healthy donors. This CDR3 spans 13 amino acids. V was cut by 0 bases and J by 7 bases, with 9 bases left in between. CDR1 and CDR2 (germline): MGHRA, YSYEKL. The PCR had 60 Vbeta and 13 Jbeta primers. The protocol was immunoSEQ multiplex PCR, while the TCRdb copy is restricted to in-frame clones and leaves out a portion. The repertoire consists of 150,000 to 200,000 clones, with around three quarters occurring once and the leading ten covering roughly 1.9%. The clonotype comes from a woman aged 25 to 39 in good health and CMV-seropositive. The rearrangement links TRBV4-1 to TRBJ2-5; D uncertain. The sequenced material came from PBMCs. DNA of the CDR3: TGCGCCAGCAGCCAAGATGGTAGAGGGACCCAGTACTTC. Translated: CASSQDGRGTQYF.